Listed below are T cell receptor beta chains from one sample, sequenced in a study of T cell responses to AZD1222 COVID-19 vaccine. The data were produced by immunoSEQ multiplex PCR, yet TCRdb's version contains in-frame clones alone and is incomplete. The table lists approximately 150,000 clones, roughly nine tenths of them singletons. The source material was peripheral blood, sampled on day 0 of AZD1222 vaccination. Source of these receptors: an adult in good health. The CDR3 runs from the conserved cysteine through the conserved F or W. Fields, in order: clone size, V gene, J gene, D gene, CDR3 protein, CDR3 DNA. A D gene is named only where the DNA matches it firmly. The listing skips clone size in some rows; elsewhere it reads once, few, many or a size class.

abundance: few; v_gene: TRBV7-8; j_gene: TRBJ1-5; d_gene: -; CDR3aa: CASSLVVGASNQPQHF; CDR3nt: TGTGCCAGCAGCTTAGTCGTAGGGGCGAGCAATCAGCCCCAGCATTTT
abundance: -; v_gene: TRBV5-1; j_gene: TRBJ1-4; d_gene: -; CDR3aa: CASSLESISVPANEKLFF; CDR3nt: TGCGCCAGCAGCTTGGAGAGTATAAGCGTTCCGGCTAATGAAAAACTGTTTTTT
abundance: -; v_gene: TRBV28; j_gene: TRBJ2-1; d_gene: TRBD2; CDR3aa: CASSSPTGGSNEQFF; CDR3nt: TGTGCCAGCAGTTCCCCAACGGGGGGGTCCAATGAGCAGTTCTTC
abundance: -; v_gene: TRBV27; j_gene: TRBJ1-6; d_gene: TRBD1; CDR3aa: CASSIGQGSSPLHF; CDR3nt: TGTGCCAGCAGTATAGGACAGGGCAGTTCACCCCTCCACTTT
abundance: once; v_gene: TRBV3-1/TRBV3-2; j_gene: TRBJ2-1; d_gene: TRBD2; CDR3aa: CASSPGLAKSNEQFF; CDR3nt: TGTGCCAGCAGCCCAGGACTAGCGAAAAGCAATGAGCAGTTCTTC
abundance: -; v_gene: TRBV7-2; j_gene: TRBJ2-2; d_gene: -; CDR3aa: CASSLVGNTGELFF; CDR3nt: TGTGCCAGCAGCTTAGTAGGTAACACCGGGGAGCTGTTTTTT
abundance: -; v_gene: TRBV6-5; j_gene: TRBJ2-1; d_gene: TRBD2; CDR3aa: CASLAGSYYNEQFF; CDR3nt: TGTGCCAGCTTAGCGGGGTCTTACTACAATGAGCAGTTCTTC
abundance: once; v_gene: TRBV27; j_gene: TRBJ2-5; d_gene: -; CDR3aa: CASSLRATGIQETQYF; CDR3nt: TGTGCCAGCAGTTTAAGGGCCACGGGGATTCAAGAGACCCAGTACTTC
abundance: -; v_gene: TRBV7-9; j_gene: TRBJ2-2; d_gene: TRBD2; CDR3aa: CASSLGPAGGNRDTGELFF; CDR3nt: TGTGCCAGCAGCTTAGGGCCAGCGGGGGGAAATCGCGACACCGGGGAGCTGTTTTTT
abundance: -; v_gene: TRBV12-5; j_gene: TRBJ1-1; d_gene: -; CDR3aa: CASGLIIQGHTEAFF; CDR3nt: TGTGCTAGTGGTTTGATCATACAGGGTCATACTGAAGCTTTCTTT
abundance: -; v_gene: TRBV2; j_gene: TRBJ2-7; d_gene: TRBD1; CDR3aa: CASKAGQGHEQYF; CDR3nt: TGTGCCAGCAAGGCGGGACAGGGGCACGAGCAGTACTTC
abundance: -; v_gene: TRBV19; j_gene: TRBJ1-6; d_gene: TRBD1; CDR3aa: CASSTTGANSPLHF; CDR3nt: TGTGCCAGTAGTACGACAGGGGCAAATTCACCCCTCCACTTT
abundance: -; v_gene: TRBV27; j_gene: TRBJ1-6; d_gene: -; CDR3aa: CASKGLPGNSPLHF; CDR3nt: TGTGCCAGCAAGGGGCTCCCGGGAAATTCACCCCTCCACTTT
abundance: -; v_gene: TRBV28; j_gene: TRBJ2-7; d_gene: TRBD1; CDR3aa: CASSPVGQRAYEQYF; CDR3nt: TGTGCCAGCAGTCCCGTGGGACAGAGAGCCTACGAGCAGTACTTC
abundance: -; v_gene: TRBV21-1; j_gene: TRBJ1-4; d_gene: -; CDR3aa: CASTDRYNEKLFF; CDR3nt: TGTGCCAGCACGGACAGATATAATGAAAAACTGTTTTTT
abundance: few; v_gene: TRBV3-1/TRBV3-2; j_gene: TRBJ2-3; d_gene: -; CDR3aa: CASRGDSSTDTQYF; CDR3nt: TGTGCCAGCAGAGGGGACTCGAGCACAGATACGCAGTATTTT
abundance: few; v_gene: TRBV11-2; j_gene: TRBJ2-1; d_gene: -; CDR3aa: CASSKGTANEQFF; CDR3nt: TGTGCCAGCAGCAAGGGGACGGCTAATGAGCAGTTCTTC
abundance: -; v_gene: TRBV7-2; j_gene: TRBJ2-1; d_gene: -; CDR3aa: CASSPLSSYNEQFF; CDR3nt: TGTGCCAGCAGCCCCCTATCTAGCTACAATGAGCAGTTCTTC
abundance: -; v_gene: TRBV5-4; j_gene: TRBJ2-7; d_gene: -; CDR3aa: CASSEADHLDEQYF; CDR3nt: TGTGCCAGCAGCGAAGCGGACCATCTCGACGAGCAGTACTTC
abundance: -; v_gene: TRBV9; j_gene: TRBJ1-3; d_gene: -; CDR3aa: CASSVSGYSGNTIYF; CDR3nt: TGTGCCAGCAGCGTTTCCGGCTACTCTGGAAACACCATATATTTT
abundance: -; v_gene: TRBV7-9; j_gene: TRBJ2-7; d_gene: -; CDR3aa: CATTIEGSSYEQYF; CDR3nt: TGTGCCACCACGATCGAGGGGAGCTCCTACGAGCAGTACTTC
abundance: -; v_gene: TRBV6-5; j_gene: TRBJ2-7; d_gene: TRBD1; CDR3aa: CASRIPGQKYEQYF; CDR3nt: TGTGCCAGCAGGATCCCGGGACAGAAATACGAGCAGTACTTC
abundance: -; v_gene: TRBV6-2/TRBV6-3; j_gene: TRBJ1-1; d_gene: -; CDR3aa: CASIPQGVGGNTEAFF; CDR3nt: TGTGCCAGCATCCCCCAGGGAGTTGGCGGGAACACTGAAGCTTTCTTT
abundance: few; v_gene: TRBV28; j_gene: TRBJ2-7; d_gene: TRBD1; CDR3aa: CATGQGTYEQYF; CDR3nt: TGTGCCACCGGACAGGGGACCTACGAGCAGTACTTC
abundance: -; v_gene: TRBV5-1; j_gene: TRBJ2-3; d_gene: TRBD2; CDR3aa: CASSGRDDPDSGSFGTDTQYF; CDR3nt: TGCGCCAGCAGCGGTCGGGATGATCCCGATAGCGGGAGTTTCGGCACAGATACGCAGTATTTT
abundance: -; v_gene: TRBV27; j_gene: TRBJ2-3; d_gene: -; CDR3aa: CASRERLDHHTQYF; CDR3nt: TGTGCCAGCAGGGAGAGACTGGATCACCATACGCAGTATTTT
abundance: -; v_gene: TRBV19; j_gene: TRBJ1-5; d_gene: -; CDR3aa: CASSIDSGGNQPQHF; CDR3nt: TGTGCCAGTAGTATAGACTCAGGGGGCAATCAGCCCCAGCATTTT
abundance: -; v_gene: TRBV7-2; j_gene: TRBJ2-1; d_gene: -; CDR3aa: CTSSPPVNEQFF; CDR3nt: TGTACCAGCAGCCCCCCCGTAAATGAGCAGTTCTTC
abundance: once; v_gene: TRBV7-2; j_gene: TRBJ2-7; d_gene: TRBD1; CDR3aa: CASSPDRGLYYEQYF; CDR3nt: TGTGCCAGCAGCCCCGACAGGGGCCTTTACTACGAGCAGTACTTC
abundance: -; v_gene: TRBV7-3; j_gene: TRBJ2-3; d_gene: -; CDR3aa: CASSSTSTDTQYF; CDR3nt: TGTGCCAGCAGCTCGACTAGCACAGATACGCAGTATTTT
abundance: -; v_gene: TRBV28; j_gene: TRBJ1-2; d_gene: TRBD1; CDR3aa: CASRRTGGGYGYTF; CDR3nt: TGTGCCAGCAGAAGGACAGGGGGTGGCTATGGCTACACCTTC
abundance: -; v_gene: TRBV5-4; j_gene: TRBJ2-1; d_gene: TRBD2; CDR3aa: CASSFAGEDTQFF; CDR3nt: TGTGCCAGCAGCTTTGCGGGAGAAGATACGCAGTTCTTC
abundance: -; v_gene: TRBV30; j_gene: TRBJ1-1; d_gene: -; CDR3aa: CAWSTGDWRAFF; CDR3nt: TGTGCCTGGAGTACCGGGGATTGGCGAGCTTTCTTT
abundance: -; v_gene: TRBV27; j_gene: TRBJ1-5; d_gene: TRBD1; CDR3aa: CASSFGTDNQPQHF; CDR3nt: TGTGCCAGCAGTTTCGGGACAGATAATCAGCCCCAGCATTTT
abundance: few; v_gene: TRBV6-5; j_gene: TRBJ1-1; d_gene: -; CDR3aa: CASTPRANTEAFF; CDR3nt: TGTGCCAGCACCCCGAGAGCGAACACTGAAGCTTTCTTT
abundance: -; v_gene: TRBV7-9; j_gene: TRBJ1-1; d_gene: -; CDR3aa: CASSLGGLNTEAFF; CDR3nt: TGTGCCAGCAGCTTAGGGGGACTGAACACTGAAGCTTTCTTT
abundance: -; v_gene: TRBV15; j_gene: TRBJ2-7; d_gene: -; CDR3aa: CATSRDLGTAYEQYF; CDR3nt: TGTGCCACCAGCAGAGATTTGGGAACCGCCTACGAGCAGTACTTC
abundance: -; v_gene: TRBV2; j_gene: TRBJ2-5; d_gene: -; CDR3aa: CASSRSGKETQYF; CDR3nt: TGTGCCAGCAGTCGCTCAGGGAAAGAGACCCAGTACTTC
abundance: -; v_gene: TRBV5-1; j_gene: TRBJ1-1; d_gene: -; CDR3aa: CASSLGAPNTEAFF; CDR3nt: TGCGCCAGCAGCTTGGGGGCACCGAACACTGAAGCTTTCTTT
abundance: -; v_gene: TRBV3-1/TRBV3-2; j_gene: TRBJ2-1; d_gene: -; CDR3aa: CASSQGTNNEQFF; CDR3nt: TGTGCCAGCAGCCAAGGGACAAACAATGAGCAGTTCTTC
abundance: -; v_gene: TRBV6-6; j_gene: TRBJ1-5; d_gene: TRBD1; CDR3aa: CASSYSQTGEGQPQHF; CDR3nt: TGTGCCAGCAGTTACTCCCAGACAGGGGAAGGTCAGCCCCAGCATTTT
abundance: once; v_gene: TRBV12-5; j_gene: TRBJ1-1; d_gene: TRBD1; CDR3aa: CASTGQTNTEAFF; CDR3nt: TGTGCTAGTACGGGACAGACGAACACTGAAGCTTTCTTT